This T cell receptor beta chain was documented in a study of monozygotic twins with inflammatory bowel disease. Study findings and constraints: On the inverse Simpson index, IBD patients scored lower for TCRbeta diversity than healthy co-twins.

The CDR3 is made up of 13 amino acids. The germline gives CDR1 LGHDT, CDR2 YNNKEL (reference sequence). As regards this clonotype: Antigen specificity is unknown.

Addition of UMIs with a 6-nucleotide sample barcode was achieved by template switching. TCRdb reprocessed the 5' RACE reads, keeping one entry per CDR3 protein, no DNA. Found here are 420,000 or so distinct CDR3 sequences; the top ten clones hold 2% to 2.5%. The chain couples TRBV3-1 to TRBJ2-7. The sequencing input was blood. The clonotype comes from a human donor with ulcerative colitis or Crohn's disease, or a healthy co-twin of an affected twin (not recorded which). This CDR3 reads CASSQVSGYEQYF.